These 21 T cell receptor beta chains originate from one sample sequenced in a study of blood T cell repertoires in COVID-19. Only in-frame clones appear in the TCRdb table, and some are missing; sequencing was by immunoSEQ multiplex PCR. The table lists roughly 120,000 clones, 82% of them singletons. The sequenced sample was peripheral blood. Receptors originate from a man in his 70s with active or convalescent COVID-19.

The rearrangement links TRBV29-1 to TRBJ2-7; 8 nucleotides match TRBD1. The CDR3 totals 16 residues. Trimming cost V 4 bases and J 3 bases; bases outside gene matches: 14. Germline loops: CDR1 SQVTM, CDR2 ANQGSEA. CDR3 sequence reads: CSVGGGGDRSLYEQYF. The CDR3 coding sequence is TGCAGCGTTGGGGGTGGTGGGGACAGGAGCCTCTACGAGCAGTACTTC.

This chain links TRBV25-1 with TRBJ1-6; 9 bases align to TRBD1. The CDR3 has 13 residues. Germline V gene lookup returns CDR1 MGHDK and CDR2 SYGVNS. With 5 bases clipped from V and 14 bases from J, the junction kept 7 bases outside the gene matches. The DNA for the CDR3 is TGTGCCAGCAGTCTTACACAGGGGGCCACCCTCCACTTT. Protein product: CASSLTQGATLHF. Combining the CDR3 with reference TRBV25-1 and TRBJ1-6 gives the whole variable domain EADIYQTPRYLVIGTGKKITLECSQTMGHDKMYWYQQDPGMELHLIHYSYGVNSTEKGDLSSESTVSRIRTEHFPLTLESARPSHTSQYLCASSLTQGATLHFGNGTRLTVT.

Comment on this clone: One junction end disagrees with the germline gene, perhaps due to a read error. Different DNA sequences within this sample yield the same CDR3. The J gene is TRBJ2-7, the V gene TRBV24-1; D might be TRBD1 (6 bases). Germline CDR1 KGHDR, CDR2 SFDVKD. The CDR3 is made up of 16 amino acids. The CDR3 protein is CATSDAGTRIPYEQYF. The CDR3 DNA sequence: TGTGCCACCAGTGACGCCGGGACACGGATTCCCTACGAACAGTACTTC.

V is TRBV11-2 and J is TRBJ2-7, with TRBD1 identical over 10 bases. The V segment lost 2 bases and the J segment 3 bases; nucleotides outside the gene matches: 4. From germline, CDR1 is SGHAT and CDR2 FQNNGV. The CDR3 sequence is 15 residues long. The CDR3, as DNA: TGTGCCAGCAGCTTATACAGGACAGGGGGCTACGAGCAGTACTTC. This gives the protein CASSLYRTGGYEQYF.

The genes are TRBV28 and TRBJ2-7; TRBD2 matches at 7 bases. The ends lost 5 bases at V and 4 bases at J; junction bases unmatched: 5. Germline loops: CDR1 MDHEN, CDR2 SYDVKM. The CDR3 consists of 13 residues. The CDR3 loop reads CASSLGLDYEQYF. DNA for the CDR3: TGTGCCAGCAGTCTAGGACTAGATTACGAGCAGTACTTC.

The chain uses TRBV11-2 and TRBJ2-7; D perhaps matches TRBD1 (5 bases). The CDR3 runs 15 residues. CDR1 and CDR2 (germline): SGHAT, FQNNGV. The V and J ends lost 5 bases and 0 bases respectively, with 14 bases between them. CDR3 sequence reads: CASSQGVGVSYEQYF. The CDR3, as DNA: TGTGCCAGCAGCCAAGGCGTAGGGGTCTCCTACGAGCAGTACTTC. Looking up the rest from reference TRBV11-2 and TRBJ2-7 gives the full variable domain: EAGVAQSPRYKIIEKRQSVAFWCNPISGHATLYWYQQILGQGPKLLIQFQNNGVVDDSQLPKDRFSAERLKGVDSTLKIQPAKLEDSAVYLCASSQGVGVSYEQYFGPGTRLTVT.

J is TRBJ1-2 and V is TRBV27; 7 bases are a match to TRBD1. The V and J ends lost 6 bases and 4 bases, in that order; junction bases with no gene match: 14. This CDR3 region has 16 residues. Germline V gene sequence: CDR1 MNHEY, CDR2 SMNVEV (reference sequence). CDR3 bases: TGTGCCAGCAGCCCCGGGGGACAACAGGGGAGCTATGGCTACACCTTC. This sequence encodes CASSPGGQQGSYGYTF.

CDR3 amino acids: CASSDTKGGVRNYGYTF. The CDR3 bases are TGTGCCAGCAGCGATACGAAAGGGGGGGTGAGGAACTATGGCTACACCTTC. The gene calls are TRBV2 and TRBJ1-2; D is possibly TRBD1 (6 bases). The CDR3 runs to 17 residues. The germline V gene encodes CDR1 SNHLY and CDR2 FYNNEI. Trimming shortened V by 6 bases and J by 2 bases, and 22 bases separated the two germline ends.

At least ten counts were recorded for this clone. The J gene is TRBJ2-1, the V gene TRBV28; possibly TRBD2 for D (5 bases). This CDR3 contains 14 residues. Trimming shortened V by 3 bases and J by 8 bases, and 14 bases separated the two germline ends. Per the germline V gene, CDR1 is MDHEN and CDR2 is SYDVKM. The CDR3 nucleotides are TGTGCCAGCAGTTTGGGGAGTGGGTTTGATGAGCAGTTCTTC. Its translation: CASSLGSGFDEQFF.

CDR3 protein: CASSHPAGAQEQYF. The CDR3 DNA is TGTGCCAGCAGCCACCCGGCGGGAGCTCAGGAGCAGTACTTC. The V and J genes are TRBV3-1 (or the pseudogene TRBV3-2) and TRBJ2-7; 7 nucleotides line up with TRBD2. The CDR3 totals 14 residues. Trimming removed 3 bases from V and 7 bases from J; junction bases left unmatched: 9. Germline V gives CDR1 LGHDT, CDR2 YNNKEL (reference sequence).

This rearrangement joins TRBV12-3 or TRBV12-4 to TRBJ1-5; D not certain. Trimming shortened V by 6 bases and J by 1 base, and 4 bases separated the two germline ends. The CDR3 covers 12 residues. The DNA of the CDR3 is TGTGCCAGCAGCCCGAGCAATCAGCCCCAGCATTTT. This translates into CASSPSNQPQHF.

The chain joins TRBV15 to TRBJ1-1; 11 bases are shared with TRBD1. CDR3 length: 15 amino acids. The germline gives CDR1 LNHNV, CDR2 YYDKDF (reference sequence). J was trimmed by 5 bases and V by 5 bases; bases with no gene match: 7. The CDR3, as DNA: TGTGCCACCAGCCCACGGGACAGGGGGACGACTGAAGCTTTCTTT. Translating gives CATSPRDRGTTEAFF.

The J gene is TRBJ2-1, the V gene TRBV5-1, with 14 bases that match TRBD2. With 4 bases clipped from V and 5 bases from J, the junction kept 2 bases outside the gene matches. The germline V gene has CDR1 SGHRS and CDR2 YFSETQ. The CDR3 spans 15 residues. The CDR3 loop reads CASSRGLAGDNEQFF. In nucleotides, the CDR3 is TGCGCCAGCAGCCGGGGACTAGCGGGGGACAATGAGCAGTTCTTC.

The chain combines TRBV5-1 with TRBJ2-1, with 10 nucleotides matching TRBD2. Germline trimming cut 4 bases from V and 0 bases from J; bases unmatched to any gene: 7. The CDR3 length is 17 residues. The V gene's germline CDR1 is SGHRS and CDR2 YFSETQ. The CDR3 spells CASSLPRTSGSYNEQFF. The DNA for the CDR3 is TGCGCCAGCAGCCTTCCAAGGACTAGCGGCTCCTACAATGAGCAGTTCTTC.

The CDR3 loop is CASSPGQGSTEAFF. The CDR3, as DNA: TGTGCCAGCTCACCAGGACAGGGGAGCACTGAAGCTTTCTTT. This chain joins TRBV18 and TRBJ1-1; TRBD1 aligns across 9 bases. The V gene's germline CDR1 is KGHSH and CDR2 LQKENI. V was clipped by 2 bases and J by 4 bases; unmatched bases: 2. The CDR3 loop spans 14 amino acids.

This chain links TRBV2 with TRBJ2-3, with D tentatively TRBD1 (5 bases). This CDR3 has 15 amino acids. CDR1 and CDR2 (germline): SNHLY, FYNNEI. V dropped 10 bases and J dropped 0 bases, with 17 bases sitting between them. Here the CDR3 DNA reads TGTGCCACCCAGGGCGAGGCCTCTAGCACAGATACGCAGTATTTT. Residues: CATQGEASSTDTQYF. Full variable domain (missing parts from reference TRBV2 and TRBJ2-3): EPEVTQTPSHQVTQMGQEVILRCVPISNHLYFYWYRQILGQKVEFLVSFYNNEISEKSEIFDDQFSVERPDGSNFTLKIRSTKLEDSAMYFCATQGEASSTDTQYFGPGTRLTVL.

This clone was recorded a few times. This sequence joins TRBV24-1 and TRBJ2-2; TRBD2 matches 9 bases. CDR3 length: 15 residues. Germline-derived CDR1 and CDR2 are KGHDR and SFDVKD. The V segment lost 3 bases and the J segment 6 bases; nucleotides outside the gene matches: 4. The DNA of the CDR3 is TGTGCCACCAGTGATGGGACTAGCAGGGCCGGGGAGCTGTTTTTT. Amino acid sequence: CATSDGTSRAGELFF.

This clone was detected only once. This rearrangement joins TRBV12-5 to TRBJ1-5; TRBD1 agrees at 7 bases. Germline CDR1 LGHNT, CDR2 FRNRAP. This CDR3 contains 16 residues. V shed 0 bases and J 3 bases; nucleotides not matched to a gene: 5. The CDR3 sequence is CASGLVGTVYNQPQHF. In DNA, the CDR3 is TGTGCTAGTGGTTTGGTTGGGACAGTCTACAATCAGCCCCAGCATTTT.

This rearrangement joins TRBV20-1 to TRBJ2-5; no reliable D call. Germline CDR1 and CDR2: DFQATT and SNEGSKA (reference sequence). CDR3 length: 13 residues. The germline V and J ends were trimmed by 3 bases and 1 base, with 9 bases remaining between them. CDR3: CSASDGSQETQYF. In DNA form, the CDR3 reads TGCAGTGCTAGTGACGGTTCCCAAGAGACCCAGTACTTC.

V gene TRBV4-1 combines with J gene TRBJ2-2; D is unresolved. Germline V lookup: CDR1 MGHRA, CDR2 YSYEKL. Deletions cut 0 bases from V and 0 bases from J, with 8 bases between. The CDR3 totals 16 residues. CDR3 DNA sequence: TGCGCCAGCAGCCAAGAACTCAATTCGAACACCGGGGAGCTGTTTTTT. It yields the protein CASSQELNSNTGELFF.

This rearrangement joins TRBV20-1 to TRBJ2-1, with TRBD2 matching 9 bases. V dropped 3 bases and J dropped 8; count of bases not matched to a gene: 8. Germline V gene lookup returns CDR1 DFQATT and CDR2 SNEGSKA (reference sequence). The CDR3 runs 14 residues. CDR3 sequence (DNA): TGCAGTGCTAGTTGGGGTAGCGGGAGCCATGAGCAGTTCTTC. It encodes CSASWGSGSHEQFF.